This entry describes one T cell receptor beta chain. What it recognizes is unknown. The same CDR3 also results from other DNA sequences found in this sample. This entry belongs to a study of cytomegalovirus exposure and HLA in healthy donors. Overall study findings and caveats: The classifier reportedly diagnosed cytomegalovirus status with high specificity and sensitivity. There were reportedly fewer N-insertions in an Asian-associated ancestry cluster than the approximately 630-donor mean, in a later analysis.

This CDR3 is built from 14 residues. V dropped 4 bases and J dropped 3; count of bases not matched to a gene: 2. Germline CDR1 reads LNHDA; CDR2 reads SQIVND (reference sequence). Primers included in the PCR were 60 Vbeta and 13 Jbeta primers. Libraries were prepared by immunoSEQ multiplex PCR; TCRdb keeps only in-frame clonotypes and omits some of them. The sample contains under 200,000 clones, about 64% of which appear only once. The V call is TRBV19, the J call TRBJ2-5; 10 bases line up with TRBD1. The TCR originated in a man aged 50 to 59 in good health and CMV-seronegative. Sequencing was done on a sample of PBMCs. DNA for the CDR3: TGTGCCAGTAGTAGGGACAGGGGTAAAGAGACCCAGTACTTC. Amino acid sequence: CASSRDRGKETQYF.